This is a list of T cell receptor beta chains from one sample in a study of cytomegalovirus exposure and HLA in healthy donors. Data came from immunoSEQ multiplex PCR; TCRdb stores just in-frame clones and leaves some out. The repertoire includes over 120,000 clones, about 70% of them detected once, and under 2.5% sits in the top ten. The specimen sequenced was PBMCs. Source of these receptors: a woman aged 60-75 years in good health and CMV-seropositive. Both conserved end residues are part of each CDR3. Each record gives: J gene, clone size, D gene, V gene, CDR3 DNA, CDR3 protein. A D gene is named only where the DNA matches it firmly. Clone size, where shown, is once, few, many, or a class for clones that have expanded.

J: TRBJ2-5; size: NA; D: NA; V: TRBV7-3; DNA: TGTGCCAGCAGCTATGAACAGGGGACCCAGTACTTC; CDR3: CASSYEQGTQYF
J: TRBJ1-4; size: few; D: NA; V: TRBV5-4; DNA: TGTGCCAGCAGCCCCGGGATTAATGAAAAACTGTTTTTT; CDR3: CASSPGINEKLFF
J: TRBJ2-3; size: NA; D: TRBD2; V: TRBV18; DNA: TGTGCCAGCTCACCACCGGGAGGGGCCCAAGATACGCAGTATTTT; CDR3: CASSPPGGAQDTQYF
J: TRBJ1-2; size: NA; D: NA; V: TRBV28; DNA: TGTGCCAGCAGGGCGGACAGATTAGTGGGTGGCTACACCTTC; CDR3: CASRADRLVGGYTF
J: TRBJ2-5; size: NA; D: NA; V: TRBV5-1; DNA: TGCGCCAGCAGCTTGGACAAAGAGACCCAGTACTTC; CDR3: CASSLDKETQYF
J: TRBJ2-4; size: once; D: NA; V: TRBV19; DNA: TGTGCCAGTAGTATAGGCGGGGATTGGACCAAAAACATTCAGTACTTC; CDR3: CASSIGGDWTKNIQYF
J: TRBJ2-3; size: NA; D: NA; V: TRBV5-1; DNA: TGCGCCAGCCTTAGCGTGGGCACAGATACGCAGTATTTT; CDR3: CASLSVGTDTQYF
J: TRBJ2-1; size: NA; D: TRBD2; V: TRBV6-5; DNA: TGTGCCAGCAGGCTAGCGGGAGGCAATGAGCAGTTCTTC; CDR3: CASRLAGGNEQFF
J: TRBJ2-3; size: NA; D: TRBD1; V: TRBV18; DNA: TGTGCCAGCTCACCCCGACAGGGATCAGATACGCAGTATTTT; CDR3: CASSPRQGSDTQYF
J: TRBJ2-5; size: NA; D: NA; V: TRBV5-1; DNA: TGCGCCAGCAGCTTGCAGACAGAAGAGACCCAGTACTTC; CDR3: CASSLQTEETQYF
J: TRBJ2-1; size: NA; D: TRBD2; V: TRBV4-1; DNA: TGCGCCAGCAGCCGCGGTATGTTTGCGGGAGTGACCCATGAGCAGTTCTTC; CDR3: CASSRGMFAGVTHEQFF
J: TRBJ2-2; size: NA; D: NA; V: TRBV27; DNA: TGTGCCAGCAGTTTACTTCTGGGGGAGCTGTTTTTT; CDR3: CASSLLLGELFF
J: TRBJ2-7; size: NA; D: TRBD2; V: TRBV27; DNA: TGTGCCAGCAGTTTTACTAGCGGGATTTCCTACGAGCAGTACTTC; CDR3: CASSFTSGISYEQYF
J: TRBJ1-1; size: NA; D: NA; V: TRBV12-5; DNA: TGTGCTAGTGGTTTTACAGGGCTGAACACTGAAGCTTTCTTT; CDR3: CASGFTGLNTEAFF
J: TRBJ1-3; size: NA; D: NA; V: TRBV5-4; DNA: TGTGCCAGCAGCCCGACAGGTTCTGGAAACACCATATATTTT; CDR3: CASSPTGSGNTIYF
J: TRBJ1-3; size: NA; D: TRBD1; V: TRBV6-5; DNA: TGTGCCAGCACCGACAGGGGGAAAGGAAACACCATATATTTT; CDR3: CASTDRGKGNTIYF
J: TRBJ1-1; size: NA; D: TRBD1; V: TRBV19; DNA: TGTGCCAGTACACCGGGACAGCGAAACACTGAAGCTTTCTTT; CDR3: CASTPGQRNTEAFF
J: TRBJ1-2; size: NA; D: NA; V: TRBV5-1; DNA: TGCGCCAGCAGCTTAGCAAACAGGGAGACGGGTGGCTACACCTTC; CDR3: CASSLANRETGGYTF
J: TRBJ2-5; size: once; D: NA; V: TRBV5-1; DNA: TGCGCCAGCAGCCCAGGACATGCGGAGACCCAGTACTTC; CDR3: CASSPGHAETQYF
J: TRBJ2-7; size: few; D: TRBD2; V: TRBV10-2; DNA: TGCGCCATCAGTCCGGGACTAGGGGCTTCCTACGAGCAGTACTTC; CDR3: CAISPGLGASYEQYF
J: TRBJ1-3; size: few; D: NA; V: TRBV28; DNA: TGTGCCAGCAGTTTCTTTAATCTCGTCTCTGGAAACACCATATATTTT; CDR3: CASSFFNLVSGNTIYF
J: TRBJ1-5; size: NA; D: NA; V: TRBV7-2; DNA: TGTGCCAGCAGCCCCCGGAGGATGGCGGAATATAGCAATCAGCCCCAGCATTTT; CDR3: CASSPRRMAEYSNQPQHF